Each of the 31 T cell receptor beta chains below was sequenced from the same sample in a study of CD8 T cells in cerebrospinal fluid in Alzheimer's disease. With the 10x single-cell sequencing reads reprocessed, TCRdb shows one record per CDR3 protein and no DNA. This sample's table has more than 1,200 distinct CDR3 sequences. Sequencing was done on a sample of cerebrospinal fluid. These receptors originate from a human donor with mild cognitive impairment.

The chain has TRBV28 and TRBJ2-1; the D call from TCRdb, TRBD2, cannot be confirmed without DNA. From germline, CDR1 is MDHEN and CDR2 SYDVKM. The CDR3 runs to 15 residues. The CDR3 protein is CASSPGLAGVRTQFF.

CDR3 in amino acids: CASTGGMGTEAFF. This chain connects TRBV2 to TRBJ1-1. The CDR3 runs 13 residues. Germline loops: CDR1 SNHLY, CDR2 FYNNEI.

The chain has TRBV5-6 and TRBJ2-2; there is no DNA to check the TCRdb D call of TRBD1. Germline CDR1 reads SGHDT; CDR2 reads YYEEEE. The CDR3 consists of 16 residues. CDR3: CASSPGQKRSTGELFF. The full variable domain, completed using reference TRBV5-6 and TRBJ2-2, is DAGVTQSPTHLIKTRGQQVTLRCSPKSGHDTVSWYQQALGQGPQFIFQYYEEEERQRGNFPDRFSGHQFPNYSSELNVNALLLGDSALYLCASSPGQKRSTGELFFGEGSRLTVL.

This clonotype is identified as medium-sized from frequency. The gene calls are TRBV5-1 and TRBJ1-1; as DNA is missing, the TRBD1 call by TCRdb cannot be tested. CDR1 is SGHRS and CDR2 is YFSETQ in the germline V gene. This CDR3 contains 14 residues. CDR3: CASSQSGQNTEAFF. Looking up the rest from reference TRBV5-1 and TRBJ1-1 gives the full variable domain: KAGVTQTPRYLIKTRGQQVTLSCSPISGHRSVSWYQQTPGQGLQFLFEYFSETQRNKGNFPGRFSGRQFSNSRSEMNVSTLELGDSALYLCASSQSGQNTEAFFGQGTRLTVV.

The CDR3 region is CASHGTGDPGSQETQYF. The chain is built from TRBV11-2 and TRBJ2-5; the TRBD1 assignment by TCRdb is unverifiable without DNA. There are 17 residues in the CDR3. Germline CDR1 SGHAT, CDR2 FQNNGV.

The V call is TRBV19, the J call TRBJ2-2; lacking DNA, the TRBD1 call made by TCRdb goes unchecked. Germline CDR1 LNHDA, CDR2 SQIVND (reference sequence). The CDR3 runs 13 residues. The CDR3 reads CAMRATNTGELFF.

Considering frequency, this clonotype is medium-sized. The chain uses TRBV3-1 and TRBJ1-5; TCRdb proposes TRBD1, but this gene call is untestable without DNA. The CDR3 sequence is 16 residues long. The germline CDR1 and CDR2 sequences are LGHDT and YNNKEL (reference sequence). The CDR3 reads CASSFHGPGSNQPQHF.

By frequency, this clonotype is medium-sized. The V gene is TRBV6-5, the J gene TRBJ2-2; TCRdb names TRBD2, which stays unverified in the absence of DNA. CDR1 and CDR2 (germline): MNHEY, SVGAGI. This CDR3 spans 18 amino acids. CDR3 sequence: CASSQVLLAGANTGELFF.

The chain is built from TRBV15 and TRBJ2-2; TCRdb lists TRBD2, though no DNA is available to test this call. There are 16 residues in the CDR3. Germline CDR1 is LNHNV and CDR2 is YYDKDF (reference sequence). This CDR3 is CATSRGGGVLGGELFF.

Judged by frequency, this clonotype is medium-sized. V gene TRBV13 combines with J gene TRBJ2-6; without DNA, the TCRdb call of TRBD1 cannot be checked. This CDR3 spans 17 amino acids. CDR1 is PRHDT, CDR2 FYEKMQ, per germline (reference sequence). This CDR3 is CASRKGQKSSGANVLTF.

By frequency, this clonotype registers medium-sized. V usage is TRBV7-2 and J usage is TRBJ2-1; there is no DNA to check the TCRdb D call of TRBD1. CDR3 length: 16 amino acids. The germline V gene encodes CDR1 SGHTA and CDR2 FQGNSA. Here the CDR3 reads CASSLAGGVSYNEQFF. Full variable domain (outside the CDR3, taken from reference TRBV7-2 and TRBJ2-1): GAGVSQSPSNKVTEKGKDVELRCDPISGHTALYWYRQSLGQGLEFLIYFQGNSAPDKSGLPSDRFSAERTGGSVSTLTIQRTQQEDSAVYLCASSLAGGVSYNEQFFGPGTRLTVL.

Judged by frequency, this clonotype is medium-sized (0.01 to 0.1%). This chain connects TRBV3-1 to TRBJ2-1; TCRdb returns TRBD2, unconfirmable since there is no DNA. The CDR3 contains 14 residues. The germline V gene has CDR1 LGHDT and CDR2 YNNKEL (reference sequence). This CDR3 is CASSRMGRAWEQFF.

This clonotype registers medium-sized by frequency. V is TRBV27 and J is TRBJ2-7; TCRdb selects TRBD1, and the lack of DNA leaves this call unchecked. The germline V gene encodes CDR1 MNHEY and CDR2 SMNVEV (reference sequence). This CDR3 comprises 14 residues. This CDR3 reads CASSSAGGTYEQYF.

This rearrangement joins TRBV4-2 to TRBJ2-2; TCRdb's D call, TRBD1, is unchecked because there is no DNA. CDR1 is LGHNA and CDR2 is YNFKEQ in the germline V gene. CDR3 size: 15 residues. CDR3 in amino acids: CASSQPDRNTGELFF.

This clonotype is called medium-sized based on its frequency. CDR3 region: CASSQASSGASYEQYF. The chain has TRBV4-1 and TRBJ2-7; lacking DNA, the TRBD2 call made by TCRdb goes unchecked. Germline-derived CDR1 and CDR2 are MGHRA and YSYEKL. The CDR3 covers 16 residues.

This clonotype shows up as medium-sized by frequency. The CDR3 protein is CASRNGPSTDTQYF. The rearrangement uses TRBV5-4 and TRBJ2-3. This CDR3 region has 14 residues. Germline V CDR1 and CDR2: SGHNT, YYREEE (reference sequence).

This clonotype is identified as medium-sized (0.01 to 0.1%) from frequency. V gene TRBV11-2 combines with J gene TRBJ2-3. This CDR3 has 15 residues. CDR1 and CDR2 (germline): SGHAT, FQNNGV. The CDR3 here is CASSLSRRGADTQYF.

The gene calls are TRBV7-2 and TRBJ2-7. The CDR3 is 12 amino acids. Germline V gene data show CDR1 as SGHTA and CDR2 as FQGNSA. This chain's CDR3 is CASSLGPPEQYF.

Judged by frequency, this clonotype is medium-sized. The chain is built from TRBV11-2 and TRBJ2-5; the D call of TRBD2 rests on TCRdb alone, since no DNA is present to check it. This CDR3 region has 13 residues. Germline V CDR1 and CDR2: SGHAT, FQNNGV. The CDR3 reads CASRLAGSETQYF.

By frequency, this clonotype registers large. The chain uses TRBV20-1 and TRBJ2-4; TCRdb's assignment of TRBD1 cannot be checked, as there is no DNA. There are 16 residues in the CDR3. The germline V gene encodes CDR1 DFQATT and CDR2 SNEGSKA (reference sequence). The CDR3 loop reads CSASDGQSLAKNIQYF.

This clonotype is deemed medium-sized by its frequency. V gene TRBV7-2 combines with J gene TRBJ2-1; TCRdb indicates TRBD1, and absent DNA this call remains unverified. The CDR3 runs 15 residues. Germline V gives CDR1 SGHTA, CDR2 FQGNSA. CDR3 residues: CASSLDRGGYNEQFF.

J is TRBJ2-3 and V is TRBV15; the TRBD2 assignment by TCRdb is unverifiable without DNA. Germline CDR1 is LNHNV and CDR2 is YYDKDF (reference sequence). There are 16 residues in the CDR3. The CDR3: CATTKTSGGRTDTQYF. Using reference TRBV15 and TRBJ2-3 for the parts outside the CDR3, the full variable domain is DAMVIQNPRYQVTQFGKPVTLSCSQTLNHNVMYWYQQKSSQAPKLLFHYYDKDFNNEADTPDNFQSRRPNTSFCFLDIRSPGLGDTAMYLCATTKTSGGRTDTQYFGPGTRLTVL.

This clonotype is classed as medium-sized (0.01 to 0.1%) by frequency. V is TRBV6-6 and J is TRBJ1-5. The CDR3 contains 14 residues. The germline gives CDR1 MNHNY, CDR2 SVGAGI (reference sequence). CDR3 in amino acids: CASSYLEGNQPQHF.

This clonotype is deemed large (0.1 to 1%) by its frequency. The CDR3 spells CASSPPRAGSYEQYF. This chain uses TRBV7-2 with TRBJ2-7; the TCRdb call, TRBD2, lacks DNA for checking. The CDR3 has 15 amino acids. Germline V gene sequence: CDR1 SGHTA, CDR2 FQGNSA.

Measured by frequency, this clonotype is medium-sized. The chain is built from TRBV5-6 and TRBJ2-7. Germline V gene sequence: CDR1 SGHDT, CDR2 YYEEEE. The CDR3 is 14 residues long. CDR3 in amino acids: CASSLVDKNYEQYF.

This clonotype registers medium-sized by frequency. This chain uses TRBV3-1 with TRBJ2-2; TCRdb picks TRBD1, but there is no DNA to check that call. This CDR3 has 15 amino acids. Germline CDR1 LGHDT, CDR2 YNNKEL (reference sequence). CDR3 residues: CASSAWGPKTGELFF.

Frequency places this clonotype as medium-sized. This chain links TRBV25-1 with TRBJ2-7; TCRdb reports TRBD1, a call that lacks DNA to check it against. The length of the CDR3 is 14 residues. The germline V gene encodes CDR1 MGHDK and CDR2 SYGVNS. The CDR3 here is CASSEADRLAEQYF.

The genes are TRBV18 and TRBJ1-6; the TCRdb call, TRBD1, lacks DNA for checking. The germline V gene encodes CDR1 KGHSH and CDR2 LQKENI. This CDR3 spans 13 amino acids. The CDR3 spells CASSLRGDSPLHF. The full variable domain, its missing parts supplied by reference TRBV18 and TRBJ1-6, is NAGVMQNPRHLVRRRGQEARLRCSPMKGHSHVYWYRQLPEEGLKFMVYLQKENIIDESGMPKERFSAEFPKEGPSILRIQQVVRGDSAAYFCASSLRGDSPLHFGNGTRLTVT.

The chain joins TRBV5-1 to TRBJ1-6. The CDR3 consists of 12 residues. CDR1 and CDR2 (germline): SGHRS, YFSETQ. CDR3 protein: CASSLDLVSLHF. Drawing the rest from reference TRBV5-1 and TRBJ1-6, the complete variable domain is KAGVTQTPRYLIKTRGQQVTLSCSPISGHRSVSWYQQTPGQGLQFLFEYFSETQRNKGNFPGRFSGRQFSNSRSEMNVSTLELGDSALYLCASSLDLVSLHFGNGTRLTVT.

Judged by frequency, this clonotype is medium-sized (0.01 to 0.1%). The chain is built from TRBV5-1 and TRBJ2-1. The CDR3 consists of 14 residues. Germline-derived CDR1 and CDR2 are SGHRS and YFSETQ. The CDR3 loop reads CASSSGAGRHEQFF.

The chain joins TRBV27 to TRBJ2-3; the D gene TCRdb calls, TRBD2, cannot be checked with no DNA. The CDR3 length is 14 residues. Looked up from germline, CDR1 is MNHEY and CDR2 is SMNVEV (reference sequence). The CDR3 here is CASSLQGPTDTQYF.